Listed here are 21 T cell receptor beta chains from one sample, sequenced in a study of blood T cell repertoires in COVID-19. Repertoires were generated with immunoSEQ multiplex PCR, while TCRdb's copy carries only in-frame clones and drops some. The data contain about 150,000 clones, around 85% of them seen just once; the ten biggest clones take up 6.5% to 9.5%. The material sequenced was peripheral blood. The receptors shown here come from a woman aged 55-70 years with COVID-19, enrolled during active disease.

The V and J genes are TRBV7-9 and TRBJ1-2, with TRBD1 identical over 7 bases. The V gene end was trimmed by 1 base and the J gene end by 5 bases; junction bases not matched to a gene: 4. The CDR3 totals 14 residues. Germline V gene sequence: CDR1 SEHNR, CDR2 FQNEAQ (reference sequence). The CDR3 spells CASSLEGAGYGYTF. CDR3 DNA: TGTGCCAGCAGCTTAGAGGGGGCCGGGTATGGCTACACCTTC.

The chain combines TRBV5-6 with TRBJ2-1; weak D call: TRBD1 (5 bases). CDR1 is SGHDT, CDR2 YYEEEE, per germline. This CDR3 has 14 residues. Trimming shortened V by 1 base and J by 0 bases, and 5 bases separated the two germline ends. CDR3 DNA sequence: TGTGCCAGCAGCTTGAGGGGCTCCTACAATGAGCAGTTCTTC. This codes for CASSLRGSYNEQFF.

This clone was found a few times. This rearrangement joins TRBV4-2 to TRBJ1-6; TRBD1 aligns across 11 bases. Germline CDR1 and CDR2: LGHNA and YNFKEQ. The CDR3 has 16 amino acids. V shed 3 bases, J shed 10 bases, and the junction held 8 bases outside the gene matches. DNA of the CDR3: TGTGCCAGCAGCCACCTAGGGGGGACAGGGGGATCACCCCTCCACTTT. Protein product: CASSHLGGTGGSPLHF.

The chain combines TRBV5-1 with TRBJ2-7, with TRBD1 identical over 7 bases. Unmatched junction bases numbered 8, after V lost 4 bases and J lost 4 bases. This CDR3 has 14 residues. The germline V gene encodes CDR1 SGHRS and CDR2 YFSETQ. The CDR3 spells CASSIDRVLYEQYF. CDR3 nucleotides: TGCGCCAGCAGCATTGACAGGGTTTTATACGAGCAGTACTTC.

The V gene is TRBV3-1 (or the pseudogene TRBV3-2), the J gene TRBJ2-1; 10 bases line up with TRBD2. V dropped 6 bases and J dropped 10; count of bases not matched to a gene: 12. From germline, CDR1 is LGHDT and CDR2 YNNKEL (reference sequence). The CDR3 is 15 residues long. The CDR3 DNA is TGTGCCAGCAGGATCACAGCGGGGGGGCCAGGGGAGCAGTTCTTC. As protein: CASRITAGGPGEQFF.

This chain joins TRBV6-5 and TRBJ1-4, with D unresolved. The CDR3 length is 15 residues. The germline V gene has CDR1 MNHEY and CDR2 SVGAGI. Trimming cost V 0 bases and J 7 bases, with 12 bases left between them. The CDR3 loop reads CASSYSREFGEKLFF. DNA for the CDR3: TGTGCCAGCAGTTACTCGAGGGAATTCGGTGAAAAACTGTTTTTT.

This clone has just a few counts. The J gene is TRBJ1-1, the V gene TRBV6-1, with D possibly TRBD1 on 6 matching bases. The germline V gene has CDR1 MNHNS and CDR2 SASEGT. The CDR3 totals 15 residues. Deletions cut 3 bases from V and 4 bases from J, with 15 bases between. CDR3 in amino acids: CASSDRARGGTEAFF. The CDR3 region has the DNA TGTGCCAGCAGTGACAGGGCGAGAGGGGGCACTGAAGCTTTCTTT.

A few counts support this clone. J is TRBJ1-5 and V is TRBV2; 7 bases agree with TRBD1. Germline V gene sequence: CDR1 SNHLY, CDR2 FYNNEI. The CDR3 runs 13 residues. The J segment lost 4 bases and the V segment lost 7 bases, leaving 4 bases of the junction unmatched. The CDR3 DNA sequence: TGTGCCAGCAAAACAGGGGCAAATCAGCCCCAGCATTTT. Protein sequence: CASKTGANQPQHF.

V gene TRBV28 combines with J gene TRBJ2-7, with TRBD1 identical over 8 bases. Germline V lookup: CDR1 MDHEN, CDR2 SYDVKM. The junction had 9 bases not matched to a gene; V was cut back by 3 bases and J by 5 bases. The length of the CDR3 is 15 residues. CDR3 DNA sequence: TGTGCCAGCAGTTTTCCTGGACAGGGAGAAAACGAGCAGTACTTC. This encodes CASSFPGQGENEQYF.

The chain has TRBV2 and TRBJ1-2; D may be TRBD1 (6 bases). The CDR3 is 14 residues long. Germline CDR1 SNHLY, CDR2 FYNNEI. Trimming took off 5 bases at V and 3 bases at J, with 13 bases between the two ends. The CDR3 coding sequence is TGTGCCAGCAGTTATATACAGGGAGACTATGGCTACACCTTC. This encodes CASSYIQGDYGYTF.

The chain carries TRBV27 and TRBJ2-3; perhaps TRBD1 as D (6 bases). Germline V lookup: CDR1 MNHEY, CDR2 SMNVEV (reference sequence). Trimming took 5 bases from V and 3 from J, leaving 18 bases between them. The CDR3 consists of 16 residues. CDR3 DNA: TGTGCCAGCAGTGCGCACGGGCAGAGGGGGACAGATACGCAGTATTTT. Protein: CASSAHGQRGTDTQYF.

This clone was found once. This sequence joins TRBV18 and TRBJ2-3, with 8 positions matching TRBD2. V lost 1 base and J lost 6; bases outside the gene matches: 12. The CDR3 runs to 17 residues. CDR1 and CDR2 (germline): KGHSH, LQKENI. The CDR3 nucleotides read TGTGCCAGCTCACCACGGCGCGTCGGGGGGGCCCCTGATACGCAGTATTTT. Translating gives CASSPRRVGGAPDTQYF.

The rearrangement joins TRBV7-6 to TRBJ2-1, with TRBD2 matching over 9 bases. J gave up 10 bases and V 1 base, and 11 bases lay outside the gene matches. The germline V gene has CDR1 SGHVS and CDR2 FNYEAQ. The CDR3 is 16 amino acids. The CDR3 spells CASSLVSAGGPREQFF. The DNA of the CDR3 is TGTGCCAGCAGCTTAGTCTCGGCGGGGGGGCCGCGGGAGCAGTTCTTC.

The chain combines TRBV6-5 with TRBJ2-5, with 9 bases lining up with TRBD1. The germline V gene encodes CDR1 MNHEY and CDR2 SVGAGI. The CDR3 sequence is 10 residues long. The J segment lost 9 bases and the V segment lost 7 bases, leaving 0 bases of the junction unmatched. Written as DNA, the CDR3 is TGTGCCAGCAACAGGGGGCCCCAGTACTTC. It encodes CASNRGPQYF.

J is TRBJ2-7 and V is TRBV6-5, with D hard to call. CDR1 MNHEY and CDR2 SVGAGI come from the germline V gene. V lost 0 bases and J lost 3, with 12 bases in between. This CDR3 region has 15 residues. The CDR3 region has the DNA TGTGCCAGCAGTTACTCGATCTCGCGTTTCTACGAGCAGTACTTC. Translated, it gives CASSYSISRFYEQYF.

A few counts support this clone. The chain joins TRBV29-1 to TRBJ2-3; 9 positions match TRBD1. CDR1 SQVTM and CDR2 ANQGSEA come from the germline V gene. The junction had 12 bases not matched to a gene; V was cut back by 4 bases and J by 1 base. The length of the CDR3 is 17 residues. The CDR3 sequence: CSVALLATGGGTDTQYF. For the CDR3, the DNA is TGCAGCGTTGCTCTCTTAGCCACAGGGGGCGGCACAGATACGCAGTATTTT.

The chain couples TRBV7-2 to TRBJ2-5, with D perhaps TRBD2 (7 bases). The CDR3 sequence is 14 residues long. Germline CDR1 SGHTA, CDR2 FQGNSA. Between the trimmed V and J ends, which lost 5 bases and 5 bases, there was a span of 15 bases. CDR3 in DNA: TGTGCCAGCAGCAGTCGGGGGGCGGAGGAGACCCAGTACTTC. It is translated as CASSSRGAEETQYF.

The rearrangement links TRBV11-2 to TRBJ1-2; 8 nucleotides match TRBD1. Germline V gene data show CDR1 as SGHAT and CDR2 as FQNNGV. V lost 5 bases, J lost 4 bases, and 9 bases stayed unmatched. This CDR3 comprises 15 residues. CDR3 residues: CASSAASGTGYGYTF. CDR3 coding DNA: TGTGCCAGCAGCGCCGCCTCCGGGACAGGCTATGGCTACACCTTC.

The chain recombines TRBV21-1 with TRBJ2-2; the table gives TRBD1 as D, unverified against the DNA. TRBV21-1 is tagged as a pseudogene. The length of the CDR3 is 16 residues. The CDR3 loop reads CASSNGTGANTGELFF. The CDR3 region has the DNA TGTGCCAGCAGCAATGGGACAGGAGCGAACACCGGGGAGCTGTTTTTT.

J is TRBJ2-3 and V is TRBV30, with D unclear. Trimming pared 0 bases from V and 6 bases from J, leaving 10 bases between. There are 13 residues in the CDR3. Germline V gene lookup returns CDR1 GTSNPN and CDR2 SVGIG (reference sequence). In DNA, the CDR3 is TGTGCCTGGAGTGTTTTGAGTCGGGATACGCAGTATTTT. Protein sequence: CAWSVLSRDTQYF.

J is TRBJ2-3 and V is TRBV2; D is uncertain. The CDR3 has 14 residues. Germline CDR1 SNHLY, CDR2 FYNNEI. Trimming shortened V by 7 bases and J by 0 bases, and 11 bases separated the two germline ends. The CDR3 coding sequence is TGTGCCAGCATTCTCTCGGTCAGCACAGATACGCAGTATTTT. This codes for CASILSVSTDTQYF. Filled out from reference TRBV2 and TRBJ2-3, the complete variable domain reads EPEVTQTPSHQVTQMGQEVILRCVPISNHLYFYWYRQILGQKVEFLVSFYNNEISEKSEIFDDQFSVERPDGSNFTLKIRSTKLEDSAMYFCASILSVSTDTQYFGPGTRLTVL.